The 20 T cell receptor beta chains below were found in one sample sequenced in a study of early T cells in non-severe SARS-CoV-2 infection. TCRdb independently ran MiXCR on the 5' RACE reads; one entry per CDR3 protein. Of roughly 65,000 distinct CDR3 sequences detected, about 12% appear once; the ten largest clones hold around 1.8%. Sequenced: whole blood. The source is an adult who was a healthcare worker with PCR-confirmed SARS-CoV-2 infection or an uninfected control (not recorded which).

There are many counts of this clonotype. The V call is TRBV2, the J call TRBJ1-2; no clear D. Germline values: CDR1 SNHLY, CDR2 FYNNEI. The V end lost 6 bases, the J end lost 0 bases, and 11 bases lay between the germline ends. The CDR3 extends over 14 amino acids. CDR3 residues: CASRAGRANYGYTF. CDR3 bases: TGTGCCAGCAGAGCCGGGCGAGCTAACTATGGCTACACCTTC.

This clonotype was seen a few times. The J gene is TRBJ1-2, the V gene TRBV29-1; D is possibly TRBD1 (5 bases). Looked up from germline, CDR1 is SQVTM and CDR2 is ANQGSEA. The CDR3 loop spans 14 amino acids. V was cut by 4 bases and J by 0 bases, with 12 bases left in between. The CDR3 DNA follows: TGCAGCGTTGGGCCACAGGTAGCTAACTATGGCTACACCTTC. Translated: CSVGPQVANYGYTF.

This clonotype was counted at least ten times. This chain uses TRBV28 with TRBJ2-1, with 9 bases identical to TRBD1. The length of the CDR3 is 16 residues. V shed 7 bases, J shed 6 bases, and the junction held 13 bases outside the gene matches. The germline gives CDR1 MDHEN, CDR2 SYDVKM. This CDR3 is CASISGGTGILNEQFF. CDR3 DNA: TGTGCCAGCATAAGCGGCGGGACAGGGATACTCAATGAGCAGTTCTTC.

The chain employs TRBV20-1 and TRBJ1-6, with 9 nucleotides matching TRBD1. CDR3 length: 12 residues. Trimming took 5 bases from V and 8 from J; bases not matched to a gene: 1. Per germline, CDR1 DFQATT and CDR2 SNEGSKA (reference sequence). CDR3 region: CSARTGDSPLHF. The CDR3 DNA sequence: TGCAGTGCTCGGACAGGGGATTCACCCCTCCACTTT.

This clonotype showed up just a few times. J is TRBJ2-7 and V is TRBV11-2; no firm D call. V was clipped by 5 bases and J by 6 bases, with 14 bases between them. Germline assignment: CDR1 SGHAT and CDR2 FQNNGV. The CDR3 spans 13 residues. The CDR3 sequence: CASSQITTPEQYF. As DNA, the CDR3 is TGTGCCAGCAGCCAAATCACAACCCCCGAGCAGTACTTC.

The CDR3 sequence is CASSLWRGSTDTQYF. The CDR3 nucleotides are TGTGCCAGCAGTTTATGGCGGGGAAGCACAGATACGCAGTATTTT. V and J are TRBV27 and TRBJ2-3, with D maybe TRBD2 (6 bases). The CDR3 has 15 residues. V lost 1 base and J lost 0, with 8 bases in between. CDR1 MNHEY and CDR2 SMNVEV come from the germline V gene (reference sequence).

The rearrangement links TRBV6-2 or TRBV6-3 to TRBJ2-1; 8 bases are shared with TRBD2. Germline V gene lookup returns CDR1 MNHEY and CDR2 SVGEGT. The CDR3 contains 17 residues. V lost 4 bases to trimming and J lost 7 bases; unmatched junction nucleotides: 15. The CDR3 region is CASSFYPGLGDGNEQFF. CDR3 sequence (DNA): TGTGCCAGCAGTTTCTACCCGGGACTAGGAGATGGGAATGAGCAGTTCTTC.

This clonotype has a handful of counts. The chain links TRBV13 to TRBJ2-4, with D perhaps matching TRBD2 (6 bases). Trimming stripped 5 bases from V and 2 bases from J, with 16 bases between. The CDR3 loop spans 16 amino acids. Germline V CDR1 and CDR2: PRHDT, FYEKMQ (reference sequence). The CDR3 region is CASSPGGAPTKNIQYF. DNA of the CDR3: TGTGCCAGCAGCCCCGGCGGGGCGCCGACCAAAAACATTCAGTACTTC.

This clonotype came up many times. In DNA, the CDR3 is TGTGCCAGCAGCCCCCTCCCTAGCGGGGGGTCCGGGGAGCTGTTTTTT. Its translation: CASSPLPSGGSGELFF. The J gene is TRBJ2-2, the V gene TRBV3-1; 11 positions match TRBD2. J lost 6 bases, V lost 4 bases, and 7 bases had no gene match. The CDR3 contains 16 residues. The germline V gene encodes CDR1 LGHDT and CDR2 YNNKEL (reference sequence).

This chain joins TRBV3-1 and TRBJ2-5, with TRBD1 identical over 7 bases. The CDR3 covers 13 residues. The V and J ends lost 4 bases and 7 bases, in that order; junction bases with no gene match: 6. Germline CDR1 and CDR2: LGHDT and YNNKEL (reference sequence). The CDR3 DNA reads TGTGCCAGCAGCCCAATATGGACAGGGACCCAGTACTTC. This gives the protein CASSPIWTGTQYF.

This clonotype showed up just a few times. This chain connects TRBV6-5 to TRBJ2-1; perhaps TRBD1 as D (5 bases). This CDR3 comprises 16 residues. The V gene's germline CDR1 is MNHEY and CDR2 SVGAGI. V was trimmed by 5 bases and J by 7 bases, leaving 21 bases between them. The CDR3 bases are TGTGCCAGCAGTCTACAGGACACCGCTTTAGGGAATGAGCAGTTCTTC. Its protein product is CASSLQDTALGNEQFF.

Ten or more counts support this clonotype. The rearrangement joins TRBV29-1 to TRBJ2-5; no clear D gene. This CDR3 region has 15 residues. Germline V gene sequence: CDR1 SQVTM, CDR2 ANQGSEA. V was trimmed by 7 bases and J by 1 base, leaving 19 bases between them. The CDR3 region has the DNA TGCAGCGCCCAATCCCCGGTTGGGCGCCAAGAGACCCAGTACTTC. It encodes CSAQSPVGRQETQYF. Using reference TRBV29-1 and TRBJ2-5 for the parts outside the CDR3, the full variable domain is SAVISQKPSRDICQRGTSLTIQCQVDSQVTMMFWYRQQPGQSLTLIATANQGSEATYESGFVIDKFPISRPNLTFSTLTVSNMSPEDSSIYLCSAQSPVGRQETQYFGPGTRLLVL.

The chain has TRBV7-2 and TRBJ2-3; a possible D gene is TRBD2 (6 bases). Trimming took 1 base from V and 1 from J, leaving 9 bases between them. From germline, CDR1 is SGHTA and CDR2 FQGNSA. There are 15 residues in the CDR3. CDR3 DNA sequence: TGTGCCAGCAGCTTAGGGGGCGGGGGCACAGATACGCAGTATTTT. As protein: CASSLGGGGTDTQYF.

CDR3 sequence (DNA): TGTGCCAGCAGTTACGGGGACAGGGTGAGGAATGGCTACACCTTC. Its protein is CASSYGDRVRNGYTF. J is TRBJ1-2 and V is TRBV6-5, with 9 bases identical to TRBD1. Germline V CDR1 and CDR2: MNHEY, SVGAGI. CDR3 length equals 15 residues. With 2 bases clipped from V and 6 bases from J, the junction kept 7 bases outside the gene matches.

This clonotype was seen repeatedly, ten times or more. This rearrangement joins TRBV20-1 to TRBJ2-3; TRBD2 aligns across 8 bases. The CDR3 consists of 14 residues. The junction had 6 bases not matched to a gene; V was cut back by 4 bases and J by 3 bases. Germline V gene lookup returns CDR1 DFQATT and CDR2 SNEGSKA (reference sequence). CDR3 residues: CSATRGGRTDTQYF. The CDR3 DNA sequence: TGCAGTGCTACCCGGGGGGGCCGTACAGATACGCAGTATTTT.

The sample holds many counts of this clonotype. V usage is TRBV30 and J usage is TRBJ2-3, with D possibly being TRBD2 (5 bases). Trimming took 3 bases from V and 7 from J, leaving 23 bases between them. This CDR3 contains 16 residues. Germline-derived CDR1 and CDR2 are GTSNPN and SVGIG (reference sequence). Written as DNA, the CDR3 is TGTGCCTGGAGCGACCTTGCGGGCCGCCCCCTAAATACGCAGTATTTT. Translated: CAWSDLAGRPLNTQYF.

The rearrangement links TRBV7-9 to TRBJ2-5; D ambiguous. Trimming took off 0 bases at V and 1 base at J, with 6 bases between the two ends. The germline V gene encodes CDR1 SEHNR and CDR2 FQNEAQ (reference sequence). The CDR3 is 14 amino acids. The CDR3: CASSLAVIQETQYF. CDR3 sequence (DNA): TGTGCCAGCAGCTTAGCGGTCATCCAAGAGACCCAGTACTTC.

CDR3 in amino acids: CASTPRTGGNTEAFF. As DNA, the CDR3 is TGTGCCAGCACCCCCCGCACAGGGGGGAACACTGAAGCTTTCTTT. The rearrangement links TRBV12-3 or TRBV12-4 to TRBJ1-1, with 8 bases that match TRBD1. The CDR3 length is 15 residues. The J segment lost 1 base and the V segment lost 7 bases, leaving 8 bases of the junction unmatched.

A remark on this clonotype: Germline and junction disagree at one end, which may indicate a read error. The chain links TRBV11-2 to TRBJ2-3; D is possibly TRBD1 or TRBD2 (6 bases each). Looked up from germline, CDR1 is SGHAT and CDR2 is FQNNGV. CDR3 length: 16 amino acids. The CDR3 region has the DNA TGTGTCAGCAGCTTACTCCGGGGGCCGGGCGCAGATACGCAGTATTTT. It specifies CVSSLLRGPGADTQYF.

The table lists this clonotype with many counts. The V gene is TRBV2, the J gene TRBJ1-2; a possible D gene is TRBD1 (6 bases). The germline V gene has CDR1 SNHLY and CDR2 FYNNEI. The CDR3 is made up of 16 amino acids. Deletions cut 6 bases from V and 2 bases from J, with 19 bases between. The CDR3 loop reads CASRRIQGRENYGYTF. In DNA form, the CDR3 reads TGTGCCAGCAGGAGAATACAGGGAAGGGAGAACTATGGCTACACCTTC.